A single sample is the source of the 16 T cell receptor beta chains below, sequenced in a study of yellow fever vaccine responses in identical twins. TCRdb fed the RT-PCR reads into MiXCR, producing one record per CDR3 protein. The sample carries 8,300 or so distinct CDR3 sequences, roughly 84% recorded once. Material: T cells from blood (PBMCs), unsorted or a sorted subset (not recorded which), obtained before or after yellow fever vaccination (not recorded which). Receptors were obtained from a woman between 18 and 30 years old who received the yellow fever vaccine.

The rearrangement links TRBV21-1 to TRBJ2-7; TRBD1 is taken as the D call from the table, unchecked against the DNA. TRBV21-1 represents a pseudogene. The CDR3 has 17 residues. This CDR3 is CASSKKGGTGVPYEQYV. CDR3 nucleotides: TGTGCCAGCAGCAAAAAGGGTGGGACAGGGGTTCCCTACGAGCAGTACGTC.

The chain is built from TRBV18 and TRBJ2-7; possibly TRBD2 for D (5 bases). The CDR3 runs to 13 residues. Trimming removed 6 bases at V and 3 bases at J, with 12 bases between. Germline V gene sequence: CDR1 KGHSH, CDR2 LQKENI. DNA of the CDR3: TGTGCCAGCTCCCCAAACCGGGACTACGAGCAGTACGTC. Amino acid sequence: CASSPNRDYEQYV.

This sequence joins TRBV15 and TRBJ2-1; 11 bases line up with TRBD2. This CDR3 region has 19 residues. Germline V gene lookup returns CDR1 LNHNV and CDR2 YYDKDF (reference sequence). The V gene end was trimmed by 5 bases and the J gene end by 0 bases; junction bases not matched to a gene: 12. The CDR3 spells CATSPLPGTSGSSYNEQFF. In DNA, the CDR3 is TGTGCCACCAGCCCCCTTCCCGGGACTAGCGGAAGCTCCTACAATGAGCAGTTCTTC.

The CDR3 DNA is TGTGCCACCAGCAGAGGTAGGGGTGAGCAGTTCTTC. Translated: CATSRGRGEQFF. The rearrangement joins TRBV15 to TRBJ2-1; D is perhaps TRBD1 (5 bases). V was cut by 1 base and J by 9 bases, with 7 bases left in between. This CDR3 has 12 amino acids. Germline lookup yields CDR1 LNHNV and CDR2 YYDKDF (reference sequence).

CDR3 loop: CASSTGAAGSAEAFF. DNA for the CDR3: TGTGCCAGCAGTACGGGGGCCGCTGGTTCCGCTGAAGCTTTCTTT. The V gene is TRBV6-1, the J gene TRBJ1-1; weak D call: TRBD1 (6 bases). Trimming shortened V by 5 bases and J by 6 bases, and 19 bases separated the two germline ends. This CDR3 region has 15 residues. Germline V gene data show CDR1 as MNHNS and CDR2 as SASEGT.

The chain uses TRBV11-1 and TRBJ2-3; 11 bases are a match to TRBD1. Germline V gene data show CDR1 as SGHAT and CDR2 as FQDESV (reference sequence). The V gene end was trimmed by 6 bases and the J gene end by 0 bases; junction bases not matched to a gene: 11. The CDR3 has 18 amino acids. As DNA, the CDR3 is TGTGCCAGCAGGTCCGGGACAGGGGGTCCGACTAGCACAGATACGCAGTATTTT. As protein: CASRSGTGGPTSTDTQYF.

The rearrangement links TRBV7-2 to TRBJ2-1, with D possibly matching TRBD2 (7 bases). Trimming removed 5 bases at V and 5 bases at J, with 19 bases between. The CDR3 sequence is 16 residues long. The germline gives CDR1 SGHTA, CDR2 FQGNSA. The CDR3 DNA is TGTGCCAGCAGCGGAGCCCTTGGGCGGGGGCACAATGAGCAGTTCTTC. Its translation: CASSGALGRGHNEQFF.

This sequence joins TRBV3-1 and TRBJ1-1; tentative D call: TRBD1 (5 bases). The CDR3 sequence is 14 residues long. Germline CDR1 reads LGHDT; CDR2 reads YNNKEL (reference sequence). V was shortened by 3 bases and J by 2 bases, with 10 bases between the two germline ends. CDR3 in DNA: TGTGCCAGCAGCCAGAGGGGCCGAAACACTGAAGCTTTCTTT. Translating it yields CASSQRGRNTEAFF. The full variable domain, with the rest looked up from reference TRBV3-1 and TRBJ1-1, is DTAVSQTPKYLVTQMGNDKSIKCEQNLGHDTMYWYKQDSKKFLKIMFSYNNKELIINETVPNRFSPKSPDKAHLNLHINSLELGDSAVYFCASSQRGRNTEAFFGQGTRLTVV.

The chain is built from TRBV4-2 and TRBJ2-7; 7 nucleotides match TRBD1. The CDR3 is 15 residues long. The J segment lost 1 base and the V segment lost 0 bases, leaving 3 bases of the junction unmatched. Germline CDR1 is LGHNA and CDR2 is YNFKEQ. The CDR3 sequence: CASSQDRDSSYEQYV. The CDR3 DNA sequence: TGTGCCAGCAGCCAAGACCGGGACAGTTCCTACGAGCAGTACGTC.

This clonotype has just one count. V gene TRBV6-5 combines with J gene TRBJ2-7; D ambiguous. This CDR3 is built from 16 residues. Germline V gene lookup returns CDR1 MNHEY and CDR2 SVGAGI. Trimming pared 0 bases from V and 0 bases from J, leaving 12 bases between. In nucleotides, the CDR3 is TGTGCCAGCAGTTACTCGAGCACCCTAAGCTCCTACGAGCAGTACTTC. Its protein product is CASSYSSTLSSYEQYF.

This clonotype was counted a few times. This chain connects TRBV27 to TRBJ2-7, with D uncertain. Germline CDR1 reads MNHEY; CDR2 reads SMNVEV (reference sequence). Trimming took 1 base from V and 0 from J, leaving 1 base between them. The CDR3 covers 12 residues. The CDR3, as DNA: TGTGCCAGCAGTTTATACTCCTACGAGCAGTACTTC. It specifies CASSLYSYEQYF.

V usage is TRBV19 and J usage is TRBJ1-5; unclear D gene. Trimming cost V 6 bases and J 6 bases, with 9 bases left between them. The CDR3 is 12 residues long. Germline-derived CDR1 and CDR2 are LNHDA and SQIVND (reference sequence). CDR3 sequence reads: CASRGVGQPQHF. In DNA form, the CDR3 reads TGTGCCAGTAGGGGTGTGGGTCAGCCCCAGCATTTT.

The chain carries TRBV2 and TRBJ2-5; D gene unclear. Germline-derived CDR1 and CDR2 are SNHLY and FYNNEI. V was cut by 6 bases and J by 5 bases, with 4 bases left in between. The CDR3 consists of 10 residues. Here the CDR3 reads CASRGETQYF. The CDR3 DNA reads TGTGCCAGCAGGGGGGAGACCCAGTACTTC.

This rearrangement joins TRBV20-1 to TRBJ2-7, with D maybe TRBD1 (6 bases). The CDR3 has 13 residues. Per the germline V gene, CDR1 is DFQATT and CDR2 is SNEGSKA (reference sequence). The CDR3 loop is CSAREQGEYEQYV. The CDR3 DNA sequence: TGCAGTGCGAGAGAACAGGGCGAGTACGAGCAGTACGTC.

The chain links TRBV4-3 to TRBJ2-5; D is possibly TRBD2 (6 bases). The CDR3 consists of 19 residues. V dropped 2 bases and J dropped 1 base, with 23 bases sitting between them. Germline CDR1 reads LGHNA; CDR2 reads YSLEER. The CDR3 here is CASSQFQAGRRHRQETQYF. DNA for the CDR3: TGCGCCAGCAGCCAATTTCAAGCTGGGAGGAGACACCGCCAAGAGACCCAGTACTTC.

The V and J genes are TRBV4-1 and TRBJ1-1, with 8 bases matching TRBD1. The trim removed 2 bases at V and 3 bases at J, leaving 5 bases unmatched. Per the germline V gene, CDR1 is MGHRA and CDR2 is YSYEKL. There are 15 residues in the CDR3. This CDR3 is CASSQPGTGDTEAFF. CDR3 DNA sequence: TGCGCCAGCAGCCAACCCGGGACAGGAGACACTGAAGCTTTCTTT.